Shown below are 21 T cell receptor beta chains from a single sample sequenced in a study of control samples from healthy donors and cancer patients. Assay used: immunoSEQ multiplex PCR; TCRdb lists only in-frame clones, some missing. Of approximately 40,000 clones in the sample, about four fifths were seen once. Sequenced: PBMCs. These receptors all stem from a woman aged 60-75 years with lung cancer.

CDR3 DNA sequence: TGTGCCAGCAGTATGGAGAGTCAGCCCCAGCATTTT. As protein: CASSMESQPQHF. V and J are TRBV2 and TRBJ1-5, with D hard to call. Germline CDR1 and CDR2: SNHLY and FYNNEI. The CDR3 extends over 12 amino acids. Trimming removed 5 bases at V and 6 bases at J, with 8 bases between.

This chain connects TRBV4-3 to TRBJ2-3, with a tentative D call TRBD2 (6 bases). This CDR3 has 17 amino acids. Trimming took 0 bases from V and 1 from J, leaving 14 bases between them. Germline V gives CDR1 LGHNA, CDR2 YSLEER. CDR3 residues: CASSQDHRGTGTDTQYF. The CDR3 coding sequence is TGCGCCAGCAGCCAAGATCACCGCGGGACGGGCACAGATACGCAGTATTTT.

V is TRBV19 and J is TRBJ2-7; the match to TRBD1 covers 8 bases. J lost 4 bases, V lost 0 bases, and 8 bases had no gene match. The germline CDR1 and CDR2 sequences are LNHDA and SQIVND (reference sequence). The CDR3 is made up of 16 amino acids. Here the CDR3 DNA reads TGTGCCAGTAGTATAGAGACGGGACAGGCGGGTTACGAGCAGTACTTC. Residues: CASSIETGQAGYEQYF.

This sequence joins TRBV29-1 and TRBJ2-5, with TRBD2 identical over 12 bases. After removal of 5 bases from V and 5 bases from J, the junction contained 6 bases not matched to a gene. Germline CDR1 is SQVTM and CDR2 is ANQGSEA. The CDR3 is made up of 14 amino acids. The CDR3 DNA is TGCAGCGTTACCCTAGCGGGAGGGCTGGAGACCCAGTACTTC. This sequence encodes CSVTLAGGLETQYF.

The V and J genes are TRBV7-9 and TRBJ2-3, with a weak D call TRBD1 (8 bases). There are 15 residues in the CDR3. The germline V gene encodes CDR1 SEHNR and CDR2 FQNEAQ (reference sequence). Trimming stripped 2 bases from V and 5 bases from J, with 14 bases between. The chain's CDR3 is CASSLRTGTIDTQYF. DNA for the CDR3: TGTGCCAGCAGCTTACGGACAGGGACTATAGATACGCAGTATTTT.

V is TRBV6-4 and J is TRBJ1-1; TRBD1 might be the D (5 bases). Germline CDR1 reads MRHNA; CDR2 reads SNTAGT. The CDR3 is 13 residues long. With 4 bases removed from V and 8 bases from J, the gap between germline ends came to 14 bases. This chain's CDR3 is CASSALQGLEAFF. The DNA of the CDR3 is TGTGCCAGCAGTGCCCTGCAGGGTCTAGAAGCTTTCTTT.

In its sample, this clone was seen once. This chain joins TRBV7-2 and TRBJ1-5; unclear D gene. Germline V CDR1 and CDR2: SGHTA, FQGNSA. This CDR3 has 15 amino acids. The V end lost 5 bases, the J end lost 7 bases, and 18 bases lay between the germline ends. The CDR3 DNA sequence: TGTGCCAGCAGCCCATTGCGCGGTCCGGAGCAGCCCCAGCATTTT. Amino acid sequence: CASSPLRGPEQPQHF.

This clone is labeled medium-sized. The V and J genes are TRBV10-3 and TRBJ1-1, with a tentative D call TRBD1 (5 bases). Between the trimmed V and J ends, which lost 10 bases and 0 bases, there was a span of 9 bases. This CDR3 spans 12 amino acids. The germline CDR1 and CDR2 sequences are ENHRY and SYGVKD. CDR3: CATADMNTEAFF. The CDR3 DNA is TGTGCCACCGCGGACATGAACACTGAAGCTTTCTTT.

This sequence joins TRBV19 and TRBJ2-6; 14 bases match TRBD2. The CDR3 is 21 residues long. J gave up 3 bases and V 7 bases, and 17 bases lay outside the gene matches. Germline values: CDR1 LNHDA, CDR2 SQIVND (reference sequence). The DNA for the CDR3 is TGTGCCAGTACGAACCTCAATCCGGGACTAGCGGGGGCCTATGGGGCCAACGTCCTGACTTTC. It codes for CASTNLNPGLAGAYGANVLTF.

This chain uses TRBV7-6 with TRBJ2-3; 8 nucleotides line up with TRBD1. The CDR3 spans 15 residues. J lost 0 bases, V lost 1 base, and 0 bases had no gene match. Germline CDR1 reads SGHVS; CDR2 reads FNYEAQ. CDR3 loop: CASSLGTGSTDTQYF. Here the CDR3 DNA reads TGTGCCAGCAGCTTAGGGACAGGGAGCACAGATACGCAGTATTTT. The entire variable domain, with the rest obtained from reference TRBV7-6 and TRBJ2-3, is as follows: GAGVSQSPRYKVTKRGQDVALRCDPISGHVSLYWYRQALGQGPEFLTYFNYEAQQDKSGLPNDRFSAERPEGSISTLTIQRTEQRDSAMYRCASSLGTGSTDTQYFGPGTRLTVL.

This clone was found a few times. The V gene is TRBV5-1, the J gene TRBJ1-1, with D uncertain. Germline CDR1 reads SGHRS; CDR2 reads YFSETQ. Trimming took off 8 bases at V and 4 bases at J, with 18 bases between the two ends. The CDR3 runs 14 residues. The CDR3 DNA reads as TGCGCCAGTCAGCTGGTATTAGAGACCACTGAAGCTTTCTTT. Protein product: CASQLVLETTEAFF.

The V call is TRBV30, the J call TRBJ2-7; D is unresolved. Germline CDR1 reads GTSNPN; CDR2 reads SVGIG (reference sequence). The CDR3 covers 14 residues. V was cut by 0 bases and J by 6 bases, with 15 bases left in between. The CDR3 DNA follows: TGTGCCTGGAGTGTGGCAGATAAAACCACCGAGCAGTACTTC. It translates to CAWSVADKTTEQYF.

This sequence joins TRBV19 and TRBJ2-5; D uncertain. CDR3 size: 13 residues. Trimming cost V 0 bases and J 5 bases, with 7 bases left between them. Germline loops: CDR1 LNHDA, CDR2 SQIVND (reference sequence). CDR3 nucleotide sequence: TGTGCCAGTAGTATAGATATCCGGGAGACCCAGTACTTC. Protein sequence: CASSIDIRETQYF.

The chain employs TRBV2 and TRBJ2-3; D unclear. The ends were cut back, 7 bases at V and 0 bases at J, with 11 bases in the middle. Looked up from germline, CDR1 is SNHLY and CDR2 is FYNNEI. This CDR3 has 14 residues. The DNA of the CDR3 is TGTGCCAGCAAACTGCAACCTAGCACAGATACGCAGTATTTT. Its translation is CASKLQPSTDTQYF. Full variable domain (outside the CDR3, taken from reference TRBV2 and TRBJ2-3): EPEVTQTPSHQVTQMGQEVILRCVPISNHLYFYWYRQILGQKVEFLVSFYNNEISEKSEIFDDQFSVERPDGSNFTLKIRSTKLEDSAMYFCASKLQPSTDTQYFGPGTRLTVL.

J is TRBJ1-2 and V is TRBV4-1, with D possibly being TRBD1 (5 bases). The CDR3 consists of 13 residues. Trimming stripped 3 bases from V and 6 bases from J, with 11 bases between. Germline V gives CDR1 MGHRA, CDR2 YSYEKL. CDR3 sequence: CASSQGLLDGYTF. The CDR3 DNA follows: TGCGCCAGCAGCCAGGGACTGCTAGATGGCTACACCTTC.

The chain couples TRBV4-2 to TRBJ1-1; possible D gene TRBD1, 5 bases. V was cut by 1 base and J by 1 base, with 13 bases left in between. The germline CDR1 and CDR2 sequences are LGHNA and YNFKEQ. The CDR3 is made up of 16 amino acids. This CDR3 is CASSQVGLTGNTEAFF. CDR3 coding DNA: TGTGCCAGCAGCCAAGTGGGCCTCACAGGGAACACTGAAGCTTTCTTT.

This chain joins TRBV15 and TRBJ1-1; possibly TRBD1 for D (6 bases). Germline values: CDR1 LNHNV, CDR2 YYDKDF (reference sequence). The length of the CDR3 is 15 residues. Trimming cost V 0 bases and J 4 bases, with 12 bases left between them. CDR3 amino acids: CATSREPRGVTEAFF. CDR3 DNA: TGTGCCACCAGCAGAGAGCCGAGGGGGGTCACTGAAGCTTTCTTT.

The chain uses TRBV9 and TRBJ1-2, with D possibly matching TRBD1 (6 bases). From germline, CDR1 is SGDLS and CDR2 YYNGEE. Trimming cost V 0 bases and J 7 bases, with 10 bases left between them. CDR3 length equals 13 residues. CDR3 protein: CASSVEQGAGYTF. In DNA, the CDR3 is TGTGCCAGCAGCGTAGAACAGGGTGCTGGCTACACCTTC.

The chain recombines TRBV2 with TRBJ1-2; D remains ambiguous. The CDR3 runs to 13 residues. Germline values: CDR1 SNHLY, CDR2 FYNNEI. The V end was cut by 1 base, the J end by 5 bases, with 8 bases between. The CDR3 DNA is TGTGCCAGCAGTGAAGAAACGGGGTATGGCTACACCTTC. Translating it yields CASSEETGYGYTF.

V is TRBV12-3 or TRBV12-4 and J is TRBJ1-4, with a possible D match to TRBD1 (5 bases). There are 13 residues in the CDR3. The germline V and J ends were trimmed by 7 bases and 10 bases, with 16 bases remaining between them. CDR3 DNA sequence: TGTGCCAGCACCCCGCAGGGCTTAGGAAAACTGTTTTTT. Translating gives CASTPQGLGKLFF.

The gene calls are TRBV19 and TRBJ2-5; tentatively, D is TRBD2 (7 bases). CDR3 size: 13 residues. V dropped 6 bases and J dropped 3 bases, with 11 bases sitting between them. CDR1 is LNHDA, CDR2 SQIVND, per germline (reference sequence). Written as DNA, the CDR3 is TGTGCCAGTAGCACGGGGGGCAAAGAGACCCAGTACTTC. Amino acids: CASSTGGKETQYF.